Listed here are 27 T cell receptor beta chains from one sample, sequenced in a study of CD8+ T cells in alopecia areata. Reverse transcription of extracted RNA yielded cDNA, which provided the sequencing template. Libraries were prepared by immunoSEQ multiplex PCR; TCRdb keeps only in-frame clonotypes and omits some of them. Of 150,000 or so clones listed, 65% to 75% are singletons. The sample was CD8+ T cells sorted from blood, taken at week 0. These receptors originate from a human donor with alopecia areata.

CDR3 in amino acids: CASAGARGANSPLHF. CDR3 DNA sequence: TGTGCTAGTGCGGGGGCCCGCGGGGCTAATTCACCCCTCCACTTT. The V call is TRBV12-5, the J call TRBJ1-6; maybe TRBD1 (6 bases). V was clipped by 7 bases and J by 6 bases, with 16 bases between them. The CDR3 contains 15 residues. The V gene's germline CDR1 is LGHNT and CDR2 FRNRAP.

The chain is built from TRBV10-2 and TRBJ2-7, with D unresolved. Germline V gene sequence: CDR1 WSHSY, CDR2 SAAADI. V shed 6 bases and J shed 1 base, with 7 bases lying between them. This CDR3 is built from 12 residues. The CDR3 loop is CASRASSYEQYF. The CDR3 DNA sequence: TGCGCCAGCAGGGCCAGTTCCTACGAGCAGTACTTC.

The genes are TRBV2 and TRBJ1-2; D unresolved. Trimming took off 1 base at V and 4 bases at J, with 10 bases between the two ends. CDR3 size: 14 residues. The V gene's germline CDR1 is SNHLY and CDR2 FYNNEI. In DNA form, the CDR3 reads TGTGCCAGCAGTGAAGAAAGTCGACTCTATGGCTACACCTTC. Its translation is CASSEESRLYGYTF.

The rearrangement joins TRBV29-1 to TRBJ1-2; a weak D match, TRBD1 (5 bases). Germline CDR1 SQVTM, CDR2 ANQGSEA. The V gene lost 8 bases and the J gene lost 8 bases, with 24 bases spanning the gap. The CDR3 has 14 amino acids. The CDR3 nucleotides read TGCAGCACCCGGAGAGGAGGGGAAGTCGGCGGCTACACCTTC. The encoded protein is CSTRRGGEVGGYTF.

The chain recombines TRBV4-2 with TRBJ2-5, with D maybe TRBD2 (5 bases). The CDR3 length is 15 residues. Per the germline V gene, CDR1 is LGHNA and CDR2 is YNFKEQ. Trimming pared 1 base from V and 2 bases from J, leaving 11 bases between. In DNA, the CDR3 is TGTGCCAGCAGCCAAGTACCGGGGAGACAAGAGACCCAGTACTTC. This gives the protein CASSQVPGRQETQYF.

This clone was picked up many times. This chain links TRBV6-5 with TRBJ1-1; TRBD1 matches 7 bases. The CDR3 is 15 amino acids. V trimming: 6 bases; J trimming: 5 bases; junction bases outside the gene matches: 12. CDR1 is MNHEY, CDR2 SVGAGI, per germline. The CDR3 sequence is CASSPFPTGRTEAFF. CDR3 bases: TGTGCCAGCAGCCCTTTCCCGACAGGGCGGACTGAAGCTTTCTTT.

CDR3 coding DNA: TGCGCCAGCAGCTCATCGGGGGGGTTTGAGCAGTTCTTC. Translation gives CASSSSGGFEQFF. The chain is built from TRBV5-1 and TRBJ2-1; 8 nucleotides agree with TRBD2. With V trimmed by 3 bases and J by 9 bases, 5 bases remained unmatched. The CDR3 consists of 13 residues. Germline V CDR1 and CDR2: SGHRS, YFSETQ.

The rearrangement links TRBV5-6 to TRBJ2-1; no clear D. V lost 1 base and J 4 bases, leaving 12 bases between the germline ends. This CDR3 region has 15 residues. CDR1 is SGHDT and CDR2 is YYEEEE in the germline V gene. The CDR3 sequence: CASSLIGGGYNEQFF. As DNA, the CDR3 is TGTGCCAGCAGCTTGATTGGTGGTGGATACAATGAGCAGTTCTTC.

CDR3 sequence reads: CSVEVLDRGFGLAQPFNEKLFF. CDR3 nucleotide sequence: TGCAGCGTTGAAGTCTTGGACAGGGGGTTTGGACTCGCACAGCCTTTTAATGAAAAACTGTTTTTT. This chain links TRBV29-1 with TRBJ1-4, with 10 bases lining up with TRBD1. Germline V gives CDR1 SQVTM, CDR2 ANQGSEA. The CDR3 runs to 22 residues. V dropped 1 base and J dropped 4; count of bases not matched to a gene: 24.

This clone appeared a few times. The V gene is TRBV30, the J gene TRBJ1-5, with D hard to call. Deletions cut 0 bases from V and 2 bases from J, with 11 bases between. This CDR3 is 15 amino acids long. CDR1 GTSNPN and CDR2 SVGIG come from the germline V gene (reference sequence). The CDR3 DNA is TGTGCCTGGAGTGTACGGTCTGGCCGCAATCAGCCCCAGCATTTT. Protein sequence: CAWSVRSGRNQPQHF.

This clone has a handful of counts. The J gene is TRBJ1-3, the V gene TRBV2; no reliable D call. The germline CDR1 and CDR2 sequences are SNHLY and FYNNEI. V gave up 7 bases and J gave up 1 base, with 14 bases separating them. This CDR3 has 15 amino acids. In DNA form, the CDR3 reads TGTGCCAGCACACTTTCCGCGGGGTCTGGAAACACCATATATTTT. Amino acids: CASTLSAGSGNTIYF. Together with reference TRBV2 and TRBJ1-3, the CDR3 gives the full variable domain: EPEVTQTPSHQVTQMGQEVILRCVPISNHLYFYWYRQILGQKVEFLVSFYNNEISEKSEIFDDQFSVERPDGSNFTLKIRSTKLEDSAMYFCASTLSAGSGNTIYFGEGSWLTVV.

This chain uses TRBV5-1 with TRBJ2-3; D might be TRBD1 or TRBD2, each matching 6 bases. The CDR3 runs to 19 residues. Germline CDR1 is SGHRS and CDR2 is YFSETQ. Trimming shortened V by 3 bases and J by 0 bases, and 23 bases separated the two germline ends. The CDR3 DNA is TGCGCCAGCAGCTCACTACACGGGGGCAGGGCGATAAGCACAGATACGCAGTATTTT. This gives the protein CASSSLHGGRAISTDTQYF.

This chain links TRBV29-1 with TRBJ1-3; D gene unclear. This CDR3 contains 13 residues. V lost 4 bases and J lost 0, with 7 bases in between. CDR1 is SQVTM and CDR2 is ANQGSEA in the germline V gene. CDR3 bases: TGCAGCGTTGTAGAGTACTCTGGAAACACCATATATTTT. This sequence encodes CSVVEYSGNTIYF.

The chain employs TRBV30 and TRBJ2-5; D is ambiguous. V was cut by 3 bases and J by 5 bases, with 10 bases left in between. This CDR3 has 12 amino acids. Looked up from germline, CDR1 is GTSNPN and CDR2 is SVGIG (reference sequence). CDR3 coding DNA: TGTGCCTGGAGGGGATTACGGGAGACCCAGTACTTC. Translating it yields CAWRGLRETQYF.

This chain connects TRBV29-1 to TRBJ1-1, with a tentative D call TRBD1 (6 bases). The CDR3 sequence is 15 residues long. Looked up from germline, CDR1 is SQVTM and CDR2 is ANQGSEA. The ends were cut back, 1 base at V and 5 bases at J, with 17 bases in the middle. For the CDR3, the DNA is TGCAGCGTTGAAGCGGTCTGGGGGCCGGGGACTGAAGCTTTCTTT. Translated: CSVEAVWGPGTEAFF.

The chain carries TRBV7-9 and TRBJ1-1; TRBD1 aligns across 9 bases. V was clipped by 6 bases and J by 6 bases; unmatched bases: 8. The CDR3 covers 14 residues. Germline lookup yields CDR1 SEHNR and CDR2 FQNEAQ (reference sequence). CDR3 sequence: CASRPRDRVAEAFF. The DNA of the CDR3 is TGTGCCAGCAGACCCCGGGACAGGGTGGCTGAAGCTTTCTTT.

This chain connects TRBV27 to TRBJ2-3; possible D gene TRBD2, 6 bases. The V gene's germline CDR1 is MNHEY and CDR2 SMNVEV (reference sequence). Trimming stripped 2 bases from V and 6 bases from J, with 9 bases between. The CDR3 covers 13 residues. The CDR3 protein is CASSLTGGDTQYF. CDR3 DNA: TGTGCCAGCAGTTTAACAGGAGGGGATACGCAGTATTTT.

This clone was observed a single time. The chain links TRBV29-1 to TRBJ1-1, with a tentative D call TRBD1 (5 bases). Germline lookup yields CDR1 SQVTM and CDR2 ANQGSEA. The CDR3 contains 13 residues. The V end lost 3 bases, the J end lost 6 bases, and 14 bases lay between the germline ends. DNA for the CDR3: TGCAGCGTTGAGGGGGGGATTGGGCCTGAAGCTTTCTTT. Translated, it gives CSVEGGIGPEAFF. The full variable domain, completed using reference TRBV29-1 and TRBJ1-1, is SAVISQKPSRDICQRGTSLTIQCQVDSQVTMMFWYRQQPGQSLTLIATANQGSEATYESGFVIDKFPISRPNLTFSTLTVSNMSPEDSSIYLCSVEGGIGPEAFFGQGTRLTVV.

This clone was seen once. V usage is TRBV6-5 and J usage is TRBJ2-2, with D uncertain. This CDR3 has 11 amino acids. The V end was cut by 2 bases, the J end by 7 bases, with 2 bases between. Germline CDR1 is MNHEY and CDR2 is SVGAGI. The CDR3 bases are TGTGCCAGCAGTTACGGCGGGGAGCTGTTTTTT. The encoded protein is CASSYGGELFF.

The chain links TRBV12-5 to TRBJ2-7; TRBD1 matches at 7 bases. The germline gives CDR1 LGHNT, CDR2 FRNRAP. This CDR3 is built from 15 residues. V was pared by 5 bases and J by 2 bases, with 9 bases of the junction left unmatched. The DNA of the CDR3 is TGTGCTAGTGGTGTGTGGCAGGGGGTGACCTACGAGCAGTACTTC. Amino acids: CASGVWQGVTYEQYF.

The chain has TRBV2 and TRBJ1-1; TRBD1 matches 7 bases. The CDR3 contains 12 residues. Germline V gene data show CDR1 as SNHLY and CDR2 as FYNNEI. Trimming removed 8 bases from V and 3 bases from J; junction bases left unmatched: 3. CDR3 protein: CASLGQHTEAFF. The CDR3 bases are TGTGCCAGCTTGGGACAGCACACTGAAGCTTTCTTT.

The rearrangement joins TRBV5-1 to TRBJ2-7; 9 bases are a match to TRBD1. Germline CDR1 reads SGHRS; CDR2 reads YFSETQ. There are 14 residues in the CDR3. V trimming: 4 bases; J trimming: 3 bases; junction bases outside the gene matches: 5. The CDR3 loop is CASSPDRGVYEQYF. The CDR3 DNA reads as TGCGCCAGCAGCCCGGACAGGGGAGTCTACGAGCAGTACTTC.

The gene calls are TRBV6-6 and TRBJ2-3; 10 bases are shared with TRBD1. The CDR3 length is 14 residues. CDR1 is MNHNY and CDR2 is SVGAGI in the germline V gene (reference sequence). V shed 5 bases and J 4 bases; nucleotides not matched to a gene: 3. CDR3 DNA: TGTGCCAGCAGTGATGGGACAGGGGCAGATACGCAGTATTTT. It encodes CASSDGTGADTQYF.

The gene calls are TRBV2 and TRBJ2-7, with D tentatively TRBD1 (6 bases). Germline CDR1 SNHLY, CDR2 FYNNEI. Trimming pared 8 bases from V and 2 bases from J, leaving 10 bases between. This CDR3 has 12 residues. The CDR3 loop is CASGGGTYEQYF. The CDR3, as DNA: TGTGCCAGCGGTGGGGGCACCTACGAGCAGTACTTC.

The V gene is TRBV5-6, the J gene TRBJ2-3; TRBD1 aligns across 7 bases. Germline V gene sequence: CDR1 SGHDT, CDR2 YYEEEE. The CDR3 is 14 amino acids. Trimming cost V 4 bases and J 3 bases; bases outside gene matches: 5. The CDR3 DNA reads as TGTGCCAGCAGCCCGCCCAGGGGGACAGATACGCAGTATTTT. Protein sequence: CASSPPRGTDTQYF.

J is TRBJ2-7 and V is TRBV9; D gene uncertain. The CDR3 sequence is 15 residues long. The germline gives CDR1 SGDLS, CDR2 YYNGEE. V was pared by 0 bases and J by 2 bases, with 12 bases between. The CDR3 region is CASSVGSSQAYEQYF. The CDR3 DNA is TGTGCCAGCAGCGTAGGGAGCAGCCAGGCCTACGAGCAGTACTTC.

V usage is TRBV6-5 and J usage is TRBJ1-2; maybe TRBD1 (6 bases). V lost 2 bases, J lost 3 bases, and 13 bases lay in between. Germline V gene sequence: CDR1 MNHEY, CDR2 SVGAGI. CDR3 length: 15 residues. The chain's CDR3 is CASSYAGGQHYGYTF. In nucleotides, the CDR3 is TGTGCCAGCAGTTACGCGGGCGGACAGCACTATGGCTACACCTTC.